The source of this T cell receptor (beta chain) is a study of shared clonotypes between healthy human individuals. Study outcomes and limitations: Represented diversity, genetic and exposure-history alike, was limited by few donors.

The trim removed 4 bases at V and 7 bases at J, leaving 9 bases unmatched. The CDR3 contains 14 residues. CDR1 ENHRY and CDR2 SYGVKD come from the germline V gene. As to this clone: Its antigen is unknown.

When samples were unsorted, around 83 million PBMCs were used for genomic DNA. At the deep level, the assay was run. The unsorted PBMC replicate PCRs were performed with approximately 0.3 ug DNA, roughly 30,000 T cell genomes. Libraries were prepared by immunoSEQ multiplex PCR; TCRdb keeps only in-frame clonotypes and omits some of them. This table holds fewer than 600,000 clones, around 77% found once. Sequencing was performed on PBMCs. This rearrangement joins TRBV10-3 to TRBJ2-7, with TRBD1 matching over 8 bases. The sequence came from a woman in her 40s in good health. Some clones in this sample may be carry-over from other donors' samples. The CDR3 DNA follows: TGTGCCATCAGTGTCGGACAGGGAATGGGGGAGCAGTACTTC. This translates into CAISVGQGMGEQYF.